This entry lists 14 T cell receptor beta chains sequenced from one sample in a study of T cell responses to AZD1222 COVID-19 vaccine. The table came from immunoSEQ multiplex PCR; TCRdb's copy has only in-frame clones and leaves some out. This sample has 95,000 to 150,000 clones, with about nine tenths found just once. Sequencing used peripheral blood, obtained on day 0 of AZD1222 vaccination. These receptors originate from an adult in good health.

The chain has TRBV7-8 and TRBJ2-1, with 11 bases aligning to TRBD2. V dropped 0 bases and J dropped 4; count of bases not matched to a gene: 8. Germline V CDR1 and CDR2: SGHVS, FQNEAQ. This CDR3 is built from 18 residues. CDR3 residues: CASSLAGTSGSLYNEQFF. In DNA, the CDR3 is TGTGCCAGCAGCTTAGCCGGGACTAGCGGAAGTTTATACAATGAGCAGTTCTTC.

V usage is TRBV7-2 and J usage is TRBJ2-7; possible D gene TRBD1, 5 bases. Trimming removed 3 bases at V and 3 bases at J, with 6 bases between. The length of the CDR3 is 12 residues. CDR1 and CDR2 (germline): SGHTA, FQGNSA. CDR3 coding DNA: TGTGCCAGCAGCTTTGGACACTACGAGCAGTACTTC. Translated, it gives CASSFGHYEQYF. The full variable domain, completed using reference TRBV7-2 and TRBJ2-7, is GAGVSQSPSNKVTEKGKDVELRCDPISGHTALYWYRQSLGQGLEFLIYFQGNSAPDKSGLPSDRFSAERTGGSVSTLTIQRTQQEDSAVYLCASSFGHYEQYFGPGTRLTVT.

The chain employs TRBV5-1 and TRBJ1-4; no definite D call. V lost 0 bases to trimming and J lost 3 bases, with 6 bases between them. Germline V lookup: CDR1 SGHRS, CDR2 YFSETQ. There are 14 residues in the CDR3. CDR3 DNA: TGCGCCAGCAGCTTGGGGACTCCTAATGAAAAACTGTTTTTT. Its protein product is CASSLGTPNEKLFF.

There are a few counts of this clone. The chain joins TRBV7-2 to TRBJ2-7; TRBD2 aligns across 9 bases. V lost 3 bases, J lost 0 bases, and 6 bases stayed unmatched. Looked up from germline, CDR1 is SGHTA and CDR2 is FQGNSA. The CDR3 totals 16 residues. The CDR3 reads CASSLGGLATSYEQYF. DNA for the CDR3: TGTGCCAGCAGCTTGGGTGGACTAGCGACCTCCTACGAGCAGTACTTC.

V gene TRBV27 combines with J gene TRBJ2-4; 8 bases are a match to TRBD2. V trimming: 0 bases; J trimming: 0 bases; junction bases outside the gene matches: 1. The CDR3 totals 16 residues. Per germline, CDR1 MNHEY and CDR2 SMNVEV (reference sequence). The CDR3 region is CASSLSRGVAKNIQYF. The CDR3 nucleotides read TGTGCCAGCAGTTTATCGCGGGGGGTAGCCAAAAACATTCAGTACTTC.

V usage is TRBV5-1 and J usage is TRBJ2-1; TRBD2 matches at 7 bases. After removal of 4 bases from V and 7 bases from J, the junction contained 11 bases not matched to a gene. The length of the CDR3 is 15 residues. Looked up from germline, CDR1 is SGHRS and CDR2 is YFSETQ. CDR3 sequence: CASSQGLYKANEQFF. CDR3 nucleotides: TGCGCCAGCAGCCAGGGACTATATAAAGCTAATGAGCAGTTCTTC.

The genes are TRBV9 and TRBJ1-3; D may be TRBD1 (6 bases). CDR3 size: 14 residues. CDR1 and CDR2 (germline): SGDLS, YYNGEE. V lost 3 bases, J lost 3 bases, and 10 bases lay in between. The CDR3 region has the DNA TGTGCCAGCAGCGCAGGGGTTGGTGGAAACACCATATATTTT. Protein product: CASSAGVGGNTIYF.

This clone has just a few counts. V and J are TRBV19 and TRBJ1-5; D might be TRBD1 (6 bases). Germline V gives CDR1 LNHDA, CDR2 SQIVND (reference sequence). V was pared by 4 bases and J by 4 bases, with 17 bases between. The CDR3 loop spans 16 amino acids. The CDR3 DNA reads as TGTGCCAGTAGTAAGGGCACAATAGGGGGAAATCAGCCCCAGCATTTT. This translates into CASSKGTIGGNQPQHF.

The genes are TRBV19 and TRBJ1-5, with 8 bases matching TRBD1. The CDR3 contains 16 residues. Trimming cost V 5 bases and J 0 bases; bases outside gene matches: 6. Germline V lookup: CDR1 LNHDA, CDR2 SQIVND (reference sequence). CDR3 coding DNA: TGTGCCAGTAGTCCGCGACAGGGGTCTAGCAATCAGCCCCAGCATTTT. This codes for CASSPRQGSSNQPQHF. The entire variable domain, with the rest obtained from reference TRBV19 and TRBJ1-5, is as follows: DGGITQSPKYLFRKEGQNVTLSCEQNLNHDAMYWYRQDPGQGLRLIYYSQIVNDFQKGDIAEGYSVSREKKESFPLTVTSAQKNPTAFYLCASSPRQGSSNQPQHFGDGTRLSIL.

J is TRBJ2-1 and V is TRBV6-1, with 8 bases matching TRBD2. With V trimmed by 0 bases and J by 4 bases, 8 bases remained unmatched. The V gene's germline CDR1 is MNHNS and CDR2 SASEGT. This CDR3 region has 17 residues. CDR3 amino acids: CASSEAGQRETYNEQFF. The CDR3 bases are TGTGCCAGCAGTGAAGCAGGTCAGCGGGAGACATACAATGAGCAGTTCTTC.

CDR3 in amino acids: CASSFLGKSTDTQYF. The CDR3 DNA sequence: TGTGCCAGCAGTTTCCTAGGGAAAAGCACAGATACGCAGTATTTT. The chain is built from TRBV28 and TRBJ2-3; D is unclear. The CDR3 is 15 amino acids. V lost 3 bases to trimming and J lost 0 bases, with 10 bases between them. CDR1 is MDHEN, CDR2 SYDVKM, per germline.

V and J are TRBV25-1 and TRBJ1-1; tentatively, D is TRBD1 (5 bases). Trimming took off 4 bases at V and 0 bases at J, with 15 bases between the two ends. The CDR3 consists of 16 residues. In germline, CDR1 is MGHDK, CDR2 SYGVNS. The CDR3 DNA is TGTGCCAGCAGTGGCCTTGGGACGGGCATGAACACTGAAGCTTTCTTT. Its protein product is CASSGLGTGMNTEAFF.

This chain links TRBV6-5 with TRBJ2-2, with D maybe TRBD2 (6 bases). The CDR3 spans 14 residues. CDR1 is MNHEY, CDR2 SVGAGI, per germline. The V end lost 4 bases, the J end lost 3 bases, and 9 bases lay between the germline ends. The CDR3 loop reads CASSFGGDTGELFF. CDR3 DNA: TGTGCCAGCAGTTTCGGAGGGGACACCGGGGAGCTGTTTTTT.

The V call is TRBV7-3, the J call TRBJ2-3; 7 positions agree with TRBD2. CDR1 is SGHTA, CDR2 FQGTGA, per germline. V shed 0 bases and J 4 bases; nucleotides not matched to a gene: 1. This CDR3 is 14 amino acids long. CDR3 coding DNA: TGTGCCAGCAGCTTAACGGGAGGGGCAGATACGCAGTATTTT. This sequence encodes CASSLTGGADTQYF.